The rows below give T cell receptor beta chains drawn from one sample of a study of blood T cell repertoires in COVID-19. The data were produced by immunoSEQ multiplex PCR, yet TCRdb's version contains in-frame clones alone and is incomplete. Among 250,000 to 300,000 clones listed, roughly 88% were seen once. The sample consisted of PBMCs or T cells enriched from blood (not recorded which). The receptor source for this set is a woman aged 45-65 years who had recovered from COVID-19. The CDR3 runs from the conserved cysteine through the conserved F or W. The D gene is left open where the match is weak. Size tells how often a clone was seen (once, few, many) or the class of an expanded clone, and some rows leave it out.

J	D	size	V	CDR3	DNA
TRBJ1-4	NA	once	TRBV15	CATSRGRGSNEKLFF	TGTGCCACCAGCAGGGGCAGGGGTAGTAATGAAAAACTGTTTTTT
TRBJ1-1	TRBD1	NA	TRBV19	CASKDRYGLRTEAFF	TGTGCCAGTAAGGACAGGTACGGGTTAAGAACTGAAGCTTTCTTT
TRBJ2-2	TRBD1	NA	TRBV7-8	CASSGTGGTGDTGELFF	TGTGCCAGCAGCGGGACAGGGGGCACCGGAGACACCGGGGAGCTGTTTTTT
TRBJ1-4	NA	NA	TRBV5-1	CASSLLTGSTNEKLFF	TGCGCCAGCAGCTTGTTAACAGGGTCAACTAATGAAAAACTGTTTTTT
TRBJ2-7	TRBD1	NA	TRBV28	CASRQNRGHEQYF	TGTGCCAGCAGGCAAAACAGGGGGCACGAGCAGTACTTC
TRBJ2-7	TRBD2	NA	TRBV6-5	CASSYPGTRLSYEQYF	TGTGCCAGCAGTTACCCCGGGACTAGGCTCTCCTACGAGCAGTACTTC
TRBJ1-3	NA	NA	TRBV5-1	CASSFNSGVSSGNTIYF	TGCGCCAGCAGCTTTAATTCAGGGGTCTCCTCTGGAAACACCATATATTTT
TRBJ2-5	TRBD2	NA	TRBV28	CASSFLAGVGETQYF	TGTGCCAGCAGTTTCTTAGCGGGAGTAGGAGAGACCCAGTACTTC
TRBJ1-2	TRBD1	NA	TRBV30	CAWSVRDRGGYTF	TGTGCCTGGAGTGTACGAGACAGGGGTGGCTACACCTTC
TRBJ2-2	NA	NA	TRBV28	CASREGAAGELFF	TGTGCCAGCCGGGAGGGGGCGGCCGGGGAGCTGTTTTTT
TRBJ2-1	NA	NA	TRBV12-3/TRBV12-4	CASSLGTSNEQFF	TGTGCCAGCAGTTTAGGGACTTCTAATGAGCAGTTCTTC
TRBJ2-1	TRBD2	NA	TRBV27	CASSLDSGNPYNEQFF	TGTGCCAGCAGTCTAGACAGCGGGAACCCTTACAATGAGCAGTTCTTC
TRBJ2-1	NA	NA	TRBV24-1	CATEGASAYNEQFF	TGTGCCACCGAGGGGGCTAGCGCCTACAATGAGCAGTTCTTC
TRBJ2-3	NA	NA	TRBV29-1	CSVGSLGGIRTQYF	TGCAGCGTTGGGTCCCTCGGTGGTATTCGTACGCAGTATTTT
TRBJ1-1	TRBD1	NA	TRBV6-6	CASSSLAGTANTEAFF	TGTGCCAGCAGTTCCCTGGCCGGGACAGCTAACACTGAAGCTTTCTTT
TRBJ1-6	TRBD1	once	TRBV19	CASGGQGNSPLHF	TGTGCCAGCGGGGGACAGGGGAATTCACCCCTCCACTTT
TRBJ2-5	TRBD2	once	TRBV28	CASSLQRTGGKTQYF	TGTGCCAGCAGTCTTCAACGGACCGGGGGGAAGACCCAGTACTTC
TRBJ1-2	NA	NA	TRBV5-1	CASSLDRMFNYGYTF	TGCGCCAGCAGCTTGGACAGAATGTTTAACTATGGCTACACCTTC
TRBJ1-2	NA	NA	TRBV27	CASSLGAAGGYTF	TGTGCCAGCAGCCTTGGGGCAGCCGGGGGCTACACCTTC
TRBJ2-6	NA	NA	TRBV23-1	CASSPSPSDSGANVLTF	TGCGCCAGCAGCCCATCTCCCTCAGACTCTGGGGCCAACGTCCTGACTTTC
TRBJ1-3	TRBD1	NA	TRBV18	CASSTMTGEAGSSGNTIYF	TGTGCCAGCTCGACCATGACAGGGGAGGCTGGGTCTTCTGGAAACACCATATATTTT
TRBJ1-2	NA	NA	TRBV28	CASSPRGGWSGYTF	TGTGCCAGCAGCCCAAGGGGGGGCTGGAGCGGCTACACCTTC
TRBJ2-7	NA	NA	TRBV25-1	CASSSTGSSYEQYF	TGTGCCAGCAGTTCGACAGGAAGCTCCTACGAGCAGTACTTC
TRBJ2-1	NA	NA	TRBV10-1	CASSTGTSSPRDEQFF	TGCGCCAGCAGCACCGGGACTTCCTCCCCCAGGGATGAGCAGTTCTTC
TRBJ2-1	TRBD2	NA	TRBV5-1	CASSWGLAGPLDEQFF	TGCGCCAGCAGCTGGGGACTAGCGGGACCCCTCGATGAGCAGTTCTTC
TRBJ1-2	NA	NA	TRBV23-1	CASSHLGSDSSMNNPFLNYGYTF	TGCGCCAGCAGTCACCTCGGGTCAGACAGTAGTATGAATAACCCCTTCCTTAACTATGGCTACACCTTC
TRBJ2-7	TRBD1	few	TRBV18	CASSPSTGELSEQYF	TGTGCCAGCTCACCCTCGACAGGGGAATTGAGCGAGCAGTACTTC
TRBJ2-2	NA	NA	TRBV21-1	CASEVSRESTGELFF	TGTGCCAGTGAAGTGTCGAGGGAGAGCACCGGGGAGCTGTTTTTT
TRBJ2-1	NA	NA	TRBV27	CASRMVGAETSYNEQFF	TGTGCCAGCAGAATGGTGGGGGCCGAAACCTCCTACAATGAGCAGTTCTTC
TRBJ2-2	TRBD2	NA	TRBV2	CASRPTGTSGVTGELFF	TGTGCCAGCAGACCGACCGGGACTAGCGGTGTCACCGGGGAGCTGTTTTTT
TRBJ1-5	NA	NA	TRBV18	CASSPPQWTGNQPQHF	TGTGCCAGCTCACCACCCCAATGGACGGGGAATCAGCCCCAGCATTTT
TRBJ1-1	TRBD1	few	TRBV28	CASSLGTGGGIYIMNTEAFF	TGTGCCAGCAGTTTAGGGACAGGGGGGGGGATATACATTATGAACACTGAAGCTTTCTTT
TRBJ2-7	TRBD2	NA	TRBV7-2	CASSPRTSGSYEQYF	TGTGCCAGCAGCCCCCGGACTAGCGGCTCCTACGAGCAGTACTTC
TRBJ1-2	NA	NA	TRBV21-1	CASSKREGNYGYTF	TGTGCCAGCAGCAAAAGAGAGGGAAACTATGGCTACACCTTC
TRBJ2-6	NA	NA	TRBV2	CASSAKHVYASGANVLTF	TGTGCCAGCAGTGCAAAGCATGTTTACGCCTCTGGGGCCAACGTCCTGACTTTC
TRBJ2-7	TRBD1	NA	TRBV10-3	CAISRTGGSYEQYF	TGTGCCATCAGTCGGACAGGGGGCTCCTACGAGCAGTACTTC
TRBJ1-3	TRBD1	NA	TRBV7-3	CASSPTGVRSGNTIYF	TGTGCCAGCAGCCCGACAGGGGTTCGGTCTGGAAACACCATATATTTT
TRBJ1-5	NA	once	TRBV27	CASSWGVGQPQHF	TGTGCCAGCAGTTGGGGGGTTGGTCAGCCCCAGCATTTT
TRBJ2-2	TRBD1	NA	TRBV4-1	CASSQDMDRRYGELFF	TGCGCCAGCAGCCAAGACATGGACAGGAGGTACGGGGAGCTGTTTTTT
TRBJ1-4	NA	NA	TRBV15	CATSRPRAEKLFF	TGTGCCACCAGCAGGCCCAGGGCCGAAAAACTGTTTTTT
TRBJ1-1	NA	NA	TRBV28	CASSTGEYTEAFF	TGTGCCAGCAGCACGGGGGAGTACACTGAAGCTTTCTTT
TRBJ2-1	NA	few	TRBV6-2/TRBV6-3	CASSRQPIYNEQFF	TGTGCCAGCAGCCGACAGCCGATATACAATGAGCAGTTCTTC
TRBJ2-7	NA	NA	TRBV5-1	CASSLAQGAHEQYF	TGCGCCAGCAGCTTGGCACAGGGTGCCCACGAGCAGTACTTC
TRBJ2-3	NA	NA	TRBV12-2	CASRFPPSGSMTDTQYF	TGTGCAAGTCGCTTCCCGCCTAGCGGGAGTATGACAGATACGCAGTATTTT
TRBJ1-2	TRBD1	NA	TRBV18	CASSPGTEAGYTF	TGTGCCAGCTCACCCGGGACAGAGGCTGGCTACACCTTC
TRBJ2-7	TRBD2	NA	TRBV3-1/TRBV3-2	CASSQGLAGGNEQYF	TGTGCCAGCAGCCAGGGACTAGCGGGAGGCAACGAGCAGTACTTC
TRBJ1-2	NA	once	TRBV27	CASSVIGSDGYTF	TGTGCCAGCAGCGTTATTGGTTCGGATGGCTACACCTTC
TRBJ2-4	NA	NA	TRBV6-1	CASSEAMVLAKNIQYF	TGTGCCAGCAGTGAAGCGATGGTACTAGCCAAAAACATTCAGTACTTC
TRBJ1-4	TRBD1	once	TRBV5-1	CASSLGRQGSEKLFF	TGCGCCAGCAGCTTGGGGCGACAGGGGAGTGAAAAACTGTTTTTT
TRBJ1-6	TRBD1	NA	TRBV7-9	CASSLGGQGSSPLHF	TGTGCCAGCAGCTTAGGGGGACAGGGCAGCTCACCCCTCCACTTT
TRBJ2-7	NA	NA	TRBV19	CASSIQLHRVPSYEQYF	TGTGCCAGTAGTATCCAACTTCACAGGGTTCCATCCTACGAGCAGTACTTC
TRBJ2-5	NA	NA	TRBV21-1	CASSKGALAAGETQYF	TGTGCCAGCAGCAAAGGAGCACTAGCGGCGGGGGAGACCCAGTACTTC
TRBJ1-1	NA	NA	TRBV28	CASSQPETFGAFF	TGTGCCAGCAGCCAGCCGGAGACCTTTGGGGCTTTCTTT
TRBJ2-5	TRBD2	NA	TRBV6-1	CASSEARGGRVDGTQYF	TGTGCCAGCAGTGAAGCGAGGGGCGGGAGGGTCGATGGGACCCAGTACTTC